This section outlines one T cell receptor beta chain sequence together with its context. The sample belongs to a study of blood T cell repertoires in COVID-19. Study background: The analysed material was cDNA or gDNA that came from T cells, B-cell-depleted T cells, or PBMCs.

Germline trimming cut 6 bases from V and 4 bases from J; bases unmatched to any gene: 6. There are 15 residues in the CDR3. Germline V gives CDR1 MNHNY, CDR2 SVGAGI (reference sequence). Per the original methods: Counts of nucleated cells, estimated from reference gene primer amplification, were obtained. Clones were sequenced by immunoSEQ multiplex PCR, and TCRdb holds only the in-frame ones, with some missing. The V and J calls and the clone size are those of that table, but D and trimming were determined from the DNA. The sample includes more than 45,000 clones, 90% of them seen just once. The sequencing input was peripheral blood. V gene TRBV6-6 combines with J gene TRBJ1-5, with TRBD1 matching over 10 bases. This clonotype was sampled from an elderly woman with acute or convalescent COVID-19. As DNA, the CDR3 is TGTGCCAGCAGCTTGGGACAGGGGAGGAATCAGCCCCAGCATTTT. Its translation is CASSLGQGRNQPQHF.